Below, 12 T cell receptor beta chains from the same sample are listed, as sequenced in a study of blood T cells in healthy people across ages. Primed by a sample-barcoded 5' primer and a J-beta primer mix, a second PCR proceeded for roughly 6 to 12 cycles. TCRdb processed the 5' RACE reads anew with MiXCR; each CDR3 protein has one entry. Here the sample spans around 1.5 million distinct CDR3 sequences, around 39% being singletons. The sequenced sample was blood. These receptors originate from a woman aged 18-30 years in good health.

The V call is TRBV4-2, the J call TRBJ1-3; possible D gene TRBD1, 5 bases. The CDR3 loop spans 15 amino acids. V was trimmed by 6 bases and J by 5 bases, leaving 17 bases between them. Germline CDR1 and CDR2: LGHNA and YNFKEQ. Here the CDR3 reads CASRRGTGSRNTIYF. The DNA for the CDR3 is TGTGCCAGCAGAAGAGGTACAGGATCGCGAAACACCATATATTTT.

V is TRBV24-1 and J is TRBJ2-3; weak D call: TRBD1 (6 bases). Germline values: CDR1 KGHDR, CDR2 SFDVKD. The CDR3 loop spans 15 amino acids. Trimming took off 4 bases at V and 3 bases at J, with 13 bases between the two ends. CDR3 nucleotide sequence: TGTGCCACCAGTGACCAGGACAGCAAAACAGATACGCAGTATTTT. It encodes CATSDQDSKTDTQYF.

The gene calls are TRBV20-1 and TRBJ2-2, with 11 positions matching TRBD2. The CDR3 consists of 14 residues. The ends lost 6 bases at V and 4 bases at J; junction bases unmatched: 4. Germline V gives CDR1 DFQATT, CDR2 SNEGSKA (reference sequence). CDR3 residues: CSAPSGGLTGELFF. Here the CDR3 DNA reads TGCAGTGCCCCTAGCGGGGGGCTCACCGGGGAGCTGTTTTTT.

As to this clonotype: A much larger clone lies one base from this, so it may be a read error. The rearrangement joins TRBV12-3 or TRBV12-4 to TRBJ2-4, with TRBD2 matching 7 bases. The J call is uncertain, as TRBJ2-7 better fits the DNA end. The CDR3 contains 13 residues. The CDR3 protein is CASSKGLGYEQYF. CDR3 DNA sequence: TGTGCCAGCAGCAAAGGACTAGGCTACGAGCAGTACTTC.

Only a few counts were recorded for this clonotype. V usage is TRBV6-1 and J usage is TRBJ2-1; TRBD2 aligns across 10 bases. Germline-derived CDR1 and CDR2 are MNHNS and SASEGT. V was pared by 11 bases and J by 0 bases, with 19 bases of the junction left unmatched. The CDR3 runs 19 residues. The chain's CDR3 is CAGYPRGTSESSSYNEQFF. CDR3 DNA: TGTGCCGGCTACCCCCGGGGGACTAGCGAATCGAGCTCCTACAATGAGCAGTTCTTC.

The J gene is TRBJ2-1, the V gene TRBV20-1; the D gene is possibly TRBD2 (5 bases). V was shortened by 0 bases and J by 9 bases, with 15 bases between the two germline ends. The CDR3 spans 14 residues. The germline V gene encodes CDR1 DFQATT and CDR2 SNEGSKA (reference sequence). CDR3 bases: TGCAGTGCTAGAGATGCTAGCATTCCGTCTGAGCAGTTCTTC. Protein product: CSARDASIPSEQFF.

This clonotype has at least ten counts. V and J are TRBV20-1 and TRBJ2-1; 9 bases are shared with TRBD2. Trimming removed 3 bases from V and 8 bases from J; junction bases left unmatched: 20. The CDR3 runs 18 residues. The germline CDR1 and CDR2 sequences are DFQATT and SNEGSKA (reference sequence). The DNA for the CDR3 is TGCAGTGCTAGGGATTTCAAAGGGCGGGAGGGATTTACGGATGAGCAGTTCTTC. Amino acid sequence: CSARDFKGREGFTDEQFF.

This clonotype was recorded a few times. CDR3 protein: CASSWCLGNIQYF. Written as DNA, the CDR3 is TGTGCCAGCAGCTGGTGTTTAGGAAACATTCAGTACTTC. This rearrangement joins TRBV21-1 to TRBJ2-4. TRBV21-1 is classified as a pseudogene. There are 13 residues in the CDR3.

The rearrangement links TRBV12-3 or TRBV12-4 to TRBJ1-1; 8 nucleotides align to TRBD1. Trimming removed 3 bases from V and 4 bases from J; junction bases left unmatched: 10. CDR3 length: 16 residues. CDR3 coding DNA: TGTGCCAGCAGTTTGCAGGGGGCGAGGGTCGCCACTGAAGCTTTCTTT. Encoded protein: CASSLQGARVATEAFF.

This clonotype has only a few counts. The genes are TRBV18 and TRBJ2-3; D might be TRBD1 or TRBD2, each matching 5 bases. CDR3 length: 14 amino acids. The V end was cut by 3 bases, the J end by 6 bases, with 13 bases between. The germline V gene encodes CDR1 KGHSH and CDR2 LQKENI. The CDR3 bases are TGTGCCAGCTCACCTGGGGCGGGTGCTGATACGCAGTATTTT. It codes for CASSPGAGADTQYF.

The chain combines TRBV10-3 with TRBJ2-5, with a weak D call TRBD2 (5 bases). The CDR3 totals 15 residues. Germline CDR1 reads ENHRY; CDR2 reads SYGVKD. V lost 4 bases and J 11 bases, leaving 23 bases between the germline ends. The CDR3 coding sequence is TGTGCCATCAGTGTGTCACTAGTTATTTCCCATGAGCAGTACTTC. It encodes CAISVSLVISHEQYF.

This chain uses TRBV4-1 with TRBJ2-7; D is unresolved. V lost 3 bases and J lost 4, with 16 bases in between. This CDR3 region has 15 residues. In germline, CDR1 is MGHRA, CDR2 YSYEKL. The CDR3 nucleotides are TGCGCCAGCAGCCAGAAAGGGATCCCATTGTACGAGCAGTACTTC. It encodes CASSQKGIPLYEQYF.